This T cell receptor beta chain is drawn from a study of blood T cell repertoires in COVID-19. Looked up from germline, CDR1 is ENHRY and CDR2 is SYGVKD. V was trimmed by 7 bases and J by 5 bases, leaving 17 bases between them. The CDR3 spans 14 residues. Libraries were prepared by immunoSEQ multiplex PCR; TCRdb keeps only in-frame clonotypes and omits some of them. The sample contains roughly 150,000 clones, approximately 82% of which appear only once. This rearrangement joins TRBV10-3 to TRBJ1-2; a weak D match, TRBD1 (6 bases). The specimen was peripheral blood. The clonotype originates from a woman between 65 and 79 years old who had recovered from COVID-19. CDR3 in amino acids: CAITLKDRSYGYTF. The CDR3 region has the DNA TGTGCCATCACCCTGAAAGACAGGAGTTATGGCTACACCTTC.